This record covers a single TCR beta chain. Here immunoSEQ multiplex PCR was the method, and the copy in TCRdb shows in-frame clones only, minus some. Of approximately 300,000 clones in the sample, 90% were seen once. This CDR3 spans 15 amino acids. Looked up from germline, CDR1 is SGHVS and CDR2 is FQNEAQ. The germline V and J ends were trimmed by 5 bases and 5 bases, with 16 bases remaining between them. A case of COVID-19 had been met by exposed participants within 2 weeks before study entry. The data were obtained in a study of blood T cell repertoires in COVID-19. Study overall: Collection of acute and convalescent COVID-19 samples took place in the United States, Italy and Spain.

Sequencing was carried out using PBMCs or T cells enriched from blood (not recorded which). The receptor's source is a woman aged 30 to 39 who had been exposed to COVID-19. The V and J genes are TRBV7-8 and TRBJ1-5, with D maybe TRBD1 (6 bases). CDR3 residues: CASSTLRGGDQPQHF. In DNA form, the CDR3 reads TGTGCCAGCAGCACACTTAGGGGGGGCGATCAGCCCCAGCATTTT. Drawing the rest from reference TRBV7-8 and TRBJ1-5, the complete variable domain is GAGVSQSPRYKVAKRGQDVALRCDPISGHVSLFWYQQALGQGPEFLTYFQNEAQLDKSGLPSDRFFAERPEGSVSTLKIQRTQQEDSAVYLCASSTLRGGDQPQHFGDGTRLSIL.